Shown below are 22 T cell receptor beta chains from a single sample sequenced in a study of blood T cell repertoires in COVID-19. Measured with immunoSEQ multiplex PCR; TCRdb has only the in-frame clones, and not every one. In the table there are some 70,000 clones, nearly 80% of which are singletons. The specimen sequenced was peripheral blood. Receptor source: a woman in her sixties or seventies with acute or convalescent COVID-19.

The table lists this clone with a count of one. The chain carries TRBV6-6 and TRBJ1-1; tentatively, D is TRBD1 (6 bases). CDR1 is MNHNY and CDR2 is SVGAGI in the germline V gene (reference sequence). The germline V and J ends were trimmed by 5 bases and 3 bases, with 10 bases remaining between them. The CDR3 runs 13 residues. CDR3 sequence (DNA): TGTGCCAGCAGTACCGGGACATACACTGAAGCTTTCTTT. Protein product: CASSTGTYTEAFF.

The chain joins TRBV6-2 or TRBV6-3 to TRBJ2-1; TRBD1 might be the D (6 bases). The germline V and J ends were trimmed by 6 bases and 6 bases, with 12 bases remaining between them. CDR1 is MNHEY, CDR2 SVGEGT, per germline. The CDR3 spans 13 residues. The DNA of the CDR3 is TGTGCCAGCAGCCACAGGGTACCCAATGAGCAGTTCTTC. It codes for CASSHRVPNEQFF.

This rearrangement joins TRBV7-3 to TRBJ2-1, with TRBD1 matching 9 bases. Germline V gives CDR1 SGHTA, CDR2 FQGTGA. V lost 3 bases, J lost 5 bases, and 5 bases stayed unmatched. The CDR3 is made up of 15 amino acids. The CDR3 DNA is TGTGCCAGCAGCTTCGGGGACAGGGCAAACAATGAGCAGTTCTTC. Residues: CASSFGDRANNEQFF.

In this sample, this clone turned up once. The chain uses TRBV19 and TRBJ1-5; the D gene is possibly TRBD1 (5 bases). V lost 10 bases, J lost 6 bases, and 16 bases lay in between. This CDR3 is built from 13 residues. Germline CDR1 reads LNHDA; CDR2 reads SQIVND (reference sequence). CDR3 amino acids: CAISRGGGQPQHF. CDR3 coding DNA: TGTGCCATCTCGCGGGGCGGCGGTCAGCCCCAGCATTTT.

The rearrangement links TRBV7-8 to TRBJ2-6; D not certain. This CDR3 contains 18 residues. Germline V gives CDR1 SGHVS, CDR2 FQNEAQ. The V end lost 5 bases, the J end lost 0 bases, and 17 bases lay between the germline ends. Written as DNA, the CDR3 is TGTGCCAGCAGCCCCCGGTACAGCCAACTCTCTGGGGCCAACGTCCTGACTTTC. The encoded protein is CASSPRYSQLSGANVLTF. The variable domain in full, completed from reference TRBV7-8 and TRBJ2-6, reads GAGVSQSPRYKVAKRGQDVALRCDPISGHVSLFWYQQALGQGPEFLTYFQNEAQLDKSGLPSDRFFAERPEGSVSTLKIQRTQQEDSAVYLCASSPRYSQLSGANVLTFGAGSRLTVL.

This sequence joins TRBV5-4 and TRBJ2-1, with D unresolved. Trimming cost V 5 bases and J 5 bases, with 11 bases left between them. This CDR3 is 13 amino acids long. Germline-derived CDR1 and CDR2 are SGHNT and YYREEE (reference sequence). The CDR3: CASSPSPNNEQFF. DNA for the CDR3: TGTGCCAGCAGTCCGAGCCCTAACAATGAGCAGTTCTTC.

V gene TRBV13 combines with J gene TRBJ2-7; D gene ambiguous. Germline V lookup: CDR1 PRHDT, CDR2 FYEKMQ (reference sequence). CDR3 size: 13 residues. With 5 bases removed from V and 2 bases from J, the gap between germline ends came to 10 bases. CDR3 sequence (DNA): TGTGCCAGCAGCCCCGGTCGTACCTACGAGCAGTACTTC. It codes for CASSPGRTYEQYF.

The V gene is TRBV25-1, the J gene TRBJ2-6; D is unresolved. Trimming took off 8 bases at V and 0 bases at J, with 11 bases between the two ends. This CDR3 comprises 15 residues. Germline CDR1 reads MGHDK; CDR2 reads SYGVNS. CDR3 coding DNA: TGTGCCAGCGGGCCACGGTCCTCTGGGGCCAACGTCCTGACTTTC. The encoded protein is CASGPRSSGANVLTF.

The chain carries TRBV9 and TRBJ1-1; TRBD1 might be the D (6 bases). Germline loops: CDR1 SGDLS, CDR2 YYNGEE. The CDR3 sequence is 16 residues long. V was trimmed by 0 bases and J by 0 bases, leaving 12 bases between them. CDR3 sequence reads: CASSVVEQGLNTEAFF. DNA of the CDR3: TGTGCCAGCAGCGTAGTAGAACAGGGCTTGAACACTGAAGCTTTCTTT.

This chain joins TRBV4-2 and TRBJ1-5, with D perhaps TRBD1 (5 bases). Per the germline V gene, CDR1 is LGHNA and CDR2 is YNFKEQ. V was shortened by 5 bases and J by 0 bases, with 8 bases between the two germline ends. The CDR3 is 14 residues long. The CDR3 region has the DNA TGTGCCAGCAGCGCTGACAGTAGCAATCAGCCCCAGCATTTT. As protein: CASSADSSNQPQHF.

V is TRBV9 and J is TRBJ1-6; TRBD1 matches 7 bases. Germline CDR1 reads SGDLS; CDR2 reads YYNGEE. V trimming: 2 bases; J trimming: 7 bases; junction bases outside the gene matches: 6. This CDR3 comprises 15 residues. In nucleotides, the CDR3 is TGTGCCAGCAGCGTCGGACAGGAGTTCAATTCACCCCTCCACTTT. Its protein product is CASSVGQEFNSPLHF.

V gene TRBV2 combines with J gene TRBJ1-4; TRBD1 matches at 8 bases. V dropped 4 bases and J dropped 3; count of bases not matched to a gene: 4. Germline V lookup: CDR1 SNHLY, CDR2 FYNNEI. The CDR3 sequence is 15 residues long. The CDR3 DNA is TGTGCCAGCAGTGGCCTGACAGGGGCTAATGAAAAACTGTTTTTT. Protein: CASSGLTGANEKLFF.

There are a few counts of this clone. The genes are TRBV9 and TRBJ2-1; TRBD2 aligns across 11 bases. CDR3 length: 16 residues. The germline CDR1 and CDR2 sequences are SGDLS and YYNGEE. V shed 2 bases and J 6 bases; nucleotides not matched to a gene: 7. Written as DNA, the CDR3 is TGTGCCAGCAGCGTTAGGGGGACTAGCGGCGCCAATGAGCAGTTCTTC. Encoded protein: CASSVRGTSGANEQFF.

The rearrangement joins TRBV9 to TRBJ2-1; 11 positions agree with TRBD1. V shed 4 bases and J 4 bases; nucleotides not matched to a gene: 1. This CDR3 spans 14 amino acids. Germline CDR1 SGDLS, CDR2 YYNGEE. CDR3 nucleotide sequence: TGTGCCAGCAGCCGGGACAGGGGGTACAATGAGCAGTTCTTC. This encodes CASSRDRGYNEQFF.

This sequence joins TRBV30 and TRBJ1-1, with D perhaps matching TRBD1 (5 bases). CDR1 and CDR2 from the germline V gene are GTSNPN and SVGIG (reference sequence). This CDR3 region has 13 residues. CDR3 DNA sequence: TGTGCATCAAACAGCGACAGGAACACTGAAGCTTTCTTT. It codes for CASNSDRNTEAFF.

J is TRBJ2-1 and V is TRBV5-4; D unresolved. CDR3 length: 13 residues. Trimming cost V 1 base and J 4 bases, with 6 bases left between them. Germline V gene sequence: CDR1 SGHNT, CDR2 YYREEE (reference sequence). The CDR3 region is CASSLSSYNEQFF. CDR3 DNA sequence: TGTGCCAGCAGCTTGTCGAGTTACAATGAGCAGTTCTTC.

As DNA, the CDR3 is TGTGCCAGCAGTTCAAACTACCTTCGGGGCTACACCTTC. This sequence encodes CASSSNYLRGYTF. The rearrangement joins TRBV28 to TRBJ1-2; D not certain. The V gene lost 4 bases and the J gene lost 8 bases, with 14 bases spanning the gap. The germline gives CDR1 MDHEN, CDR2 SYDVKM. The CDR3 consists of 13 residues.

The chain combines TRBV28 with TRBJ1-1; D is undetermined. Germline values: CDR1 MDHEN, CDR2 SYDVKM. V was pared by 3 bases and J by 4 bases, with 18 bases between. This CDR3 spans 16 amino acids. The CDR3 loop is CASSLVRTTGGTEAFF. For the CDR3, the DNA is TGTGCCAGCAGTTTGGTTCGGACTACTGGCGGCACTGAAGCTTTCTTT.

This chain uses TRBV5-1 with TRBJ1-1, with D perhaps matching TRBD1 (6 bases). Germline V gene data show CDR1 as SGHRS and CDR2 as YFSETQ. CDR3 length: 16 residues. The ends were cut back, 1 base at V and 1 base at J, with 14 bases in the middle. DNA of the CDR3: TGCGCCAGCAGCTTGTGGGAGGGGGACACGAACACTGAAGCTTTCTTT. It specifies CASSLWEGDTNTEAFF. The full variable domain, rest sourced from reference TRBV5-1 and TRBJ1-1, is KAGVTQTPRYLIKTRGQQVTLSCSPISGHRSVSWYQQTPGQGLQFLFEYFSETQRNKGNFPGRFSGRQFSNSRSEMNVSTLELGDSALYLCASSLWEGDTNTEAFFGQGTRLTVV.

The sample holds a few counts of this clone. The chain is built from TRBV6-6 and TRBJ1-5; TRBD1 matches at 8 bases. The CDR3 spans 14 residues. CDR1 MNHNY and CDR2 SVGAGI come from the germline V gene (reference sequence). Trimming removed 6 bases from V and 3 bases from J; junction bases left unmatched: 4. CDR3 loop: CASREQGVNQPQHF. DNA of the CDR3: TGTGCCAGCAGGGAACAGGGGGTCAATCAGCCCCAGCATTTT.

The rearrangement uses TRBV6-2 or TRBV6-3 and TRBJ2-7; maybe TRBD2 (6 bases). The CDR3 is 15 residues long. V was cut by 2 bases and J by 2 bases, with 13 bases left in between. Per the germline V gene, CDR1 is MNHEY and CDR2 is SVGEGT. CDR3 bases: TGTGCCAGCAGTTACCGGGGGACCCTTACCTACGAGCAGTACTTC. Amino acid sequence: CASSYRGTLTYEQYF.

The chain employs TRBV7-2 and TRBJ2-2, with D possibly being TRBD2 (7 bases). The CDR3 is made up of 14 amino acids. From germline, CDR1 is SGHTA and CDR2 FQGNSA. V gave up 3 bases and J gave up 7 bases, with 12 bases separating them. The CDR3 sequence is CASSFGGAVGELFF. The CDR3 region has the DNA TGTGCCAGCAGCTTTGGGGGGGCTGTCGGGGAGCTGTTTTTT.